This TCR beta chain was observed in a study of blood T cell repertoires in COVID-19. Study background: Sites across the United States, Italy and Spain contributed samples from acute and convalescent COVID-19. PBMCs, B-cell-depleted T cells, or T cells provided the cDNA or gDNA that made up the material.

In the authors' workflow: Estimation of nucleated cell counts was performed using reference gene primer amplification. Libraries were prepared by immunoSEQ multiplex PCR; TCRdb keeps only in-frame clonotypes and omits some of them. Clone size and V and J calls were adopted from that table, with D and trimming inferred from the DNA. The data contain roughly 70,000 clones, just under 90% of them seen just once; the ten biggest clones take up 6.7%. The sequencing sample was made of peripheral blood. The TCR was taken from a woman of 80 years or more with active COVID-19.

CDR3 in DNA: TGTGCCACCAGCCCCCTAGCGGGATCAGCGGAGAATGAGCAGTTCTTC. This translates into CATSPLAGSAENEQFF. This chain uses TRBV15 with TRBJ2-1; 9 nucleotides align to TRBD2. Germline V gene sequence: CDR1 LNHNV, CDR2 YYDKDF (reference sequence). J lost 7 bases, V lost 5 bases, and 12 bases had no gene match. The CDR3 extends over 16 amino acids.